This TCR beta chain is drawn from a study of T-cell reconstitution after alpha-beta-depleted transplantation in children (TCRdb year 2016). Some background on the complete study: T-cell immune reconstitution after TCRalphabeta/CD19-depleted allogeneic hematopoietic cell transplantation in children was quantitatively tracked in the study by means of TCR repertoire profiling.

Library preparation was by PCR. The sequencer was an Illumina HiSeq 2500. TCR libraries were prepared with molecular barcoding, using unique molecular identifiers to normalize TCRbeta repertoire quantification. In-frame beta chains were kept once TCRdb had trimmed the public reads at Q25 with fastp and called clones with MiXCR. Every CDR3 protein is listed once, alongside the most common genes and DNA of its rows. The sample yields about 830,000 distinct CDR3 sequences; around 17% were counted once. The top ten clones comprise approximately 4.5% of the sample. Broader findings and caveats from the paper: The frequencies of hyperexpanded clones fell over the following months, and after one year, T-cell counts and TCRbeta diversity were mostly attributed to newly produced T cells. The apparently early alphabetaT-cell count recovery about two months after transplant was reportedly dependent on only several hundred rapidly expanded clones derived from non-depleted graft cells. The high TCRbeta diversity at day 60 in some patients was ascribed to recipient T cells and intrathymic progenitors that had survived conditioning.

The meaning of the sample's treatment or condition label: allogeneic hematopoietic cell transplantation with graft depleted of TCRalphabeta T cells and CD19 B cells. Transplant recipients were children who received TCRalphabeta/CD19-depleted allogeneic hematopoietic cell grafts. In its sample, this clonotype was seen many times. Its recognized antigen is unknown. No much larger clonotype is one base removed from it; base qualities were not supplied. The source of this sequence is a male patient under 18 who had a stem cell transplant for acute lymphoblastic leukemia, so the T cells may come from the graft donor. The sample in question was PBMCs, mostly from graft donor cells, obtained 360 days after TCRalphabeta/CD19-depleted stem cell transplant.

The encoded CDR3 is CSVVLTNYNEQFF. The nucleotide sequence reads as follows: TGCAGCGTTGTCTTGACGAACTACAATGAGCAGTTCTTC. This sequence uses TRBV29-1 and TRBJ2-1, with the D gene not clear enough to name. From its cysteine to its phenylalanine, the CDR3 spans 13 amino acids. Solely the CDR3 DNA is kept, with 39 bases framed from the first base. Via the germline V gene, CDR1 is SQVTM and CDR2 ANQGSEA. V and J lose 4 bases and 3 bases, and a span of 10 bases separates them.